The TCR beta chain described here comes from a study of T cell clones after liver transplantation. Study details: A pre-transplant mixed lymphocyte reaction with TCRbeta sequencing defined graft-donor-reactive clones followed in post-transplant blood. Without induction therapy, subjects received standard immunosuppression until 12-24 months post-transplant. Overall study findings and caveats: Donor-reactive sequences fell more than third party-reactive ones, suggesting partial deletion.

The data were produced by immunoSEQ multiplex PCR, yet TCRdb's version contains in-frame clones alone and is incomplete. The sample lists some 120,000 clones; 90% were seen once. A remark on this clone: Its cognate antigen is unknown.

Unstimulated PBMCs were sorted into CD3+CD4+ and CD3+CD8+ populations. CDR1 is MNHNS and CDR2 is SASEGT in the germline V gene. Unmatched junction bases numbered 5, after V lost 8 bases and J lost 6 bases. This CDR3 region has 13 residues. V gene TRBV6-1 combines with J gene TRBJ2-1; 9 bases line up with TRBD2. This material consisted of CD4+ T cells from blood, taken 12 months after liver transplant. The receptor was isolated from a human patient who received a liver transplant. Some T cells may possibly be graft donor cells. This chain's CDR3 is CASRLADFNEQFF. For the CDR3, the DNA is TGTGCCAGCCGACTAGCGGATTTCAATGAGCAGTTCTTC.